What follows are 22 T cell receptor beta chains derived from one specimen sequenced in a study of regulatory T cells in long-lasting Graves disease. Investigators prepared the TCR beta libraries by applying iRepertoire HTBI primers and Arm-PCR of CDR3 regions. A single record per CDR3 protein comes from TCRdb applying MiXCR to the multiplex PCR reads. Seen here are fewer than 450,000 distinct CDR3 sequences, about 20% observed once, and the top ten hold around 20%. Regarding time point: persistent/refractory GD, antithyroid drugs over 5 years with positive TRAb. The TCR library was prepared using RNA isolated from PBMCs. Sample: peripheral blood mononuclear cells (PBMCs), taken when the disease was refractory, from a patient treated with antithyroid drugs. These receptors all come from a female donor with Graves disease.

This clonotype has a count of ten or more. The gene calls are TRBV19 and TRBJ1-5, with a tentative D call TRBD1 (5 bases). This CDR3 comprises 14 residues. V lost 4 bases and J lost 4, with 11 bases in between. From germline, CDR1 is LNHDA and CDR2 SQIVND (reference sequence). The CDR3 region is CASSSTGTNQPQHF. For the CDR3, the DNA is TGTGCCAGTAGTAGTACCGGGACGAATCAGCCCCAGCATTTT.

This clonotype was observed a few times. The J gene is TRBJ1-5, the V gene TRBV6-1; a possible D gene is TRBD1 (5 bases). The CDR3 is 18 residues long. Trimming left V 2 bases short and J 0 bases short, with 17 bases between. In germline, CDR1 is MNHNS, CDR2 SASEGT. CDR3 residues: CASSEYPTASYSNQPQHF. The CDR3 DNA reads TGTGCCAGCAGTGAATACCCGACAGCTTCTTATAGCAATCAGCCCCAGCATTTT.

Only a few counts were recorded for this clonotype. The chain recombines TRBV28 with TRBJ2-1, with no clear D. The CDR3 has 10 amino acids. Germline V gene sequence: CDR1 MDHEN, CDR2 SYDVKM. The V and J ends lost 3 bases and 12 bases respectively, with 6 bases between them. The CDR3 sequence is CASSLTVQFF. The DNA of the CDR3 is TGTGCCAGCAGTTTGACGGTGCAGTTCTTC.

The chain is built from TRBV15 and TRBJ2-1; the D call may be TRBD1 or TRBD2 (5 bases each). Germline CDR1 is LNHNV and CDR2 is YYDKDF (reference sequence). The CDR3 consists of 17 residues. V dropped 0 bases and J dropped 3 bases, with 15 bases sitting between them. The CDR3 here is CATSRDVWGSNYNEQFF. CDR3 coding DNA: TGTGCCACCAGCAGAGATGTCTGGGGGAGTAACTACAATGAGCAGTTCTTC.

The rearrangement joins TRBV6-5 to TRBJ2-7, with a weak D call TRBD2 (5 bases). Germline V gene lookup returns CDR1 MNHEY and CDR2 SVGAGI. V was shortened by 2 bases and J by 5 bases, with 22 bases between the two germline ends. This CDR3 comprises 17 residues. This CDR3 is CASSYASGAVVEDEQYF. For the CDR3, the DNA is TGTGCCAGCAGTTACGCCTCGGGTGCGGTTGTGGAGGACGAGCAGTACTTC.

V usage is TRBV5-1 and J usage is TRBJ1-4; D remains unclear. This CDR3 has 13 residues. Germline values: CDR1 SGHRS, CDR2 YFSETQ. Trimming removed 2 bases at V and 8 bases at J, with 10 bases between. The CDR3 here is CASSFSGEEKLFF. The CDR3 nucleotides read TGCGCCAGCAGCTTTTCCGGGGAGGAAAAACTGTTTTTT.

The chain uses TRBV12-3 or TRBV12-4 and TRBJ2-7, with 9 bases identical to TRBD2. CDR3 size: 17 residues. The J segment lost 1 base and the V segment lost 6 bases, leaving 13 bases of the junction unmatched. The CDR3 DNA reads TGTGCCAGCAGCCGCAGTTTGGGCGGGAGGGGATCCTACGAGCAGTACTTC. This codes for CASSRSLGGRGSYEQYF.

This clonotype showed up many times. The V and J genes are TRBV7-2 and TRBJ1-2; 9 positions match TRBD1. Trimming cost V 7 bases and J 7 bases; bases outside gene matches: 13. The CDR3 extends over 15 amino acids. The germline gives CDR1 SGHTA, CDR2 FQGNSA. The CDR3, as DNA: TGTGCCAGCACCCTAGGGACAGGGAGGTTTCGTGGCTACACCTTC. It specifies CASTLGTGRFRGYTF.

The genes are TRBV20-1 and TRBJ2-7; perhaps TRBD2 as D (6 bases). The CDR3 is made up of 14 amino acids. With 5 bases removed from V and 3 bases from J, the gap between germline ends came to 17 bases. The germline CDR1 and CDR2 sequences are DFQATT and SNEGSKA (reference sequence). CDR3 bases: TGCAGTGCTCGCCCGGGGGAATCGGTCTACGAGCAGTACTTC. Translated: CSARPGESVYEQYF.

The sample holds many counts of this clonotype. This chain uses TRBV7-2 with TRBJ2-5; the match to TRBD2 covers 16 bases. Germline V gene lookup returns CDR1 SGHTA and CDR2 FQGNSA. The CDR3 loop spans 17 amino acids. The J segment lost 5 bases and the V segment lost 9 bases, leaving 12 bases of the junction unmatched. DNA for the CDR3: TGTGCCAGTAATCCTCCGGGACTAGCGGGAGGGGGTGAGACCCAGTACTTC. Amino acids: CASNPPGLAGGGETQYF.

CDR3 bases: TGTGCCAGTGCCCGGGATGATGGCTATGGCTACACCTTC. Its protein is CASARDDGYGYTF. The chain employs TRBV6-4 and TRBJ1-2; D remains ambiguous. Germline assignment: CDR1 MRHNA and CDR2 SNTAGT. CDR3 length equals 13 residues. V was trimmed by 9 bases and J by 4 bases, leaving 15 bases between them.

This clonotype has a handful of counts. V and J are TRBV6-1 and TRBJ2-7; 9 bases match TRBD1. There are 14 residues in the CDR3. Looked up from germline, CDR1 is MNHNS and CDR2 is SASEGT. With V trimmed by 9 bases and J by 1 base, 7 bases remained unmatched. CDR3 sequence (DNA): TGTGCCAGTAGGAACAGGGGGCCATCCTACGAGCAGTACTTC. Its protein is CASRNRGPSYEQYF.

The genes are TRBV28 and TRBJ2-2; 7 bases match TRBD1. CDR1 and CDR2 from the germline V gene are MDHEN and SYDVKM. V shed 5 bases and J 5 bases; nucleotides not matched to a gene: 8. The CDR3 loop spans 15 amino acids. Here the CDR3 reads CASSPPTGRTGELFF. Written as DNA, the CDR3 is TGTGCCAGCAGTCCGCCGACAGGGCGAACCGGGGAGCTGTTTTTT.

In this sample, this clonotype turned up many times. The chain links TRBV11-2 to TRBJ2-5; D is perhaps TRBD2 (6 bases). Germline CDR1 and CDR2: SGHAT and FQNNGV. There are 16 residues in the CDR3. Deletions cut 4 bases from V and 4 bases from J, with 19 bases between. The CDR3 nucleotides read TGTGCCAGCAGCTCCCCCAGAGGGCTAGCGTTAGAGACCCAGTACTTC. Its protein is CASSSPRGLALETQYF.

The chain combines TRBV7-9 with TRBJ2-5; no reliable D call. CDR3 length: 14 residues. Germline CDR1 is SEHNR and CDR2 is FQNEAQ (reference sequence). V lost 5 bases, J lost 1 base, and 11 bases lay in between. This CDR3 reads CASSPPVSQETQYF. The CDR3 DNA follows: TGTGCCAGCAGCCCCCCAGTCAGCCAAGAGACCCAGTACTTC.

On this clonotype: This may arise from a read error, as a much more abundant clone is one base away. This sequence joins TRBV28 and TRBJ1-2; D perhaps matches TRBD1 (5 bases). The length of the CDR3 is 14 residues. From germline, CDR1 is MDHEN and CDR2 SYDVKM. The germline V and J ends were trimmed by 6 bases and 8 bases, with 19 bases remaining between them. This CDR3 reads CASRSGTTAAGYTF. Here the CDR3 DNA reads TGTGCCAGCAGATCTGGGACGACTGCGGCGGGCTACACCTTC.

This clonotype was picked up many times. The rearrangement links TRBV28 to TRBJ2-7; D is uncertain. The CDR3 extends over 12 amino acids. V shed 7 bases and J shed 0 bases, with 7 bases lying between them. Germline V gives CDR1 MDHEN, CDR2 SYDVKM. Here the CDR3 reads CASNAYSYEQYF. CDR3 coding DNA: TGTGCCAGCAACGCTTACTCCTACGAGCAGTACTTC.

Details on this clonotype: A much larger clone is a single base away; this may be a read error. The chain employs TRBV29-1 and TRBJ2-6; TRBD1 aligns across 10 bases. The CDR3 is made up of 16 amino acids. The germline gives CDR1 SQVTM, CDR2 ANQGSEA. The CDR3 coding sequence is TGCAGCGTAACCGGGACAGGGGTGTCCGGGGCCAACGTCCCGACTTTC. Its translation is CSVTGTGVSGANVPTF.

This clonotype has at least ten counts. The chain couples TRBV11-2 to TRBJ1-1, with D uncertain. The CDR3 is 12 residues long. Germline V CDR1 and CDR2: SGHAT, FQNNGV. V lost 5 bases, J lost 6 bases, and 10 bases lay in between. CDR3 amino acids: CASSPKFPEAFF. CDR3 sequence (DNA): TGTGCCAGCAGCCCAAAGTTCCCTGAAGCTTTCTTT.

This clonotype has only a few counts. This may come from a read error, since a much larger clone is one base off. The CDR3: CACSAQGGTEAFF. The CDR3 DNA follows: TGTGCCTGCAGCGCGCAGGGTGGCACTGAAGCTTTCTTT. The chain links TRBV11-2 to TRBJ1-1; a weak D match, TRBD1 (5 bases). This CDR3 region has 13 residues. Germline lookup yields CDR1 SGHAT and CDR2 FQNNGV.

The CDR3 is CASGSQGSDTQYF. In nucleotides, the CDR3 is TGTGCCAGCGGGTCGCAGGGGTCAGATACGCAGTATTTT. The J gene is TRBJ2-3, the V gene TRBV7-3, with D possibly being TRBD1 (6 bases). Per the germline V gene, CDR1 is SGHTA and CDR2 is FQGTGA. CDR3 length: 13 amino acids. Trimming cost V 8 bases and J 4 bases, with 13 bases left between them.

The rearrangement links TRBV3-1 to TRBJ2-1, with TRBD1 identical over 7 bases. Germline V gives CDR1 LGHDT, CDR2 YNNKEL (reference sequence). Unmatched junction bases numbered 2, after V lost 1 base and J lost 2 bases. This CDR3 region has 15 residues. Written as DNA, the CDR3 is TGTGCCAGCAGCCAAGGACAGGGACCCTACAATGAGCAGTTCTTC. Amino acids: CASSQGQGPYNEQFF.